One sample yielded the 20 T cell receptor beta chains listed below, sequenced in a study of glioma-infiltrating T cells after dendritic cell vaccination. Sequencing was performed with immunoSEQ multiplex PCR; in TCRdb, only in-frame clones are kept and a portion is missing. The sample has some 70,000 clones, around 83% seen once. The source was blood, collected before dendritic cell vaccination. The source is a human donor with glioblastoma.

The V and J genes are TRBV28 and TRBJ1-6; D is unresolved. CDR3 size: 11 residues. The germline CDR1 and CDR2 sequences are MDHEN and SYDVKM. V lost 6 bases to trimming and J lost 8 bases, with 5 bases between them. The CDR3 DNA reads TGTGCCAGCAGCTCTCATTCACCCCTCCACTTT. Protein product: CASSSHSPLHF. Using reference TRBV28 and TRBJ1-6 for the parts outside the CDR3, the full variable domain is DVKVTQSSRYLVKRTGEKVFLECVQDMDHENMFWYRQDPGLGLRLIYFSYDVKMKEKGDIPEGYSVSREKKERFSLILESASTNQTSMYLCASSSHSPLHFGNGTRLTVT.

V is TRBV6-1 and J is TRBJ1-2; 7 nucleotides match TRBD1. With 6 bases clipped from V and 3 bases from J, the junction kept 10 bases outside the gene matches. CDR3 length: 15 amino acids. Germline CDR1 MNHNS, CDR2 SASEGT. The CDR3 is CASRVGTAPDYGYTF. The CDR3 bases are TGTGCCAGCAGGGTTGGGACAGCCCCAGACTATGGCTACACCTTC.

The CDR3 DNA is TGTGCCAGCAGCTTAGTTGCCGGCTTACAGGGAAGATCTGGAAACACCATATATTTT. Protein product: CASSLVAGLQGRSGNTIYF. The V and J genes are TRBV7-9 and TRBJ1-3; tentatively, D is TRBD1 (6 bases). This CDR3 is built from 19 residues. The germline V gene encodes CDR1 SEHNR and CDR2 FQNEAQ (reference sequence). With 1 base removed from V and 1 base from J, the gap between germline ends came to 20 bases.

This clone was recorded a few times. The chain recombines TRBV18 with TRBJ2-1; TRBD2 matches at 12 bases. The trim removed 4 bases at V and 8 bases at J, leaving 9 bases unmatched. This CDR3 comprises 16 residues. Per germline, CDR1 KGHSH and CDR2 LQKENI. Here the CDR3 reads CASSRPSGGAGDEQFF. The DNA of the CDR3 is TGTGCCAGCTCACGTCCTAGCGGGGGGGCGGGCGATGAGCAGTTCTTC.

The chain employs TRBV18 and TRBJ1-5; D not resolved. Trimming removed 6 bases at V and 3 bases at J, with 15 bases between. The CDR3 loop spans 15 amino acids. Germline lookup yields CDR1 KGHSH and CDR2 LQKENI. In DNA form, the CDR3 reads TGTGCCAGCTCCCGAGAGGGTGGGAACAATCAGCCCCAGCATTTT. It is translated as CASSREGGNNQPQHF.

The rearrangement joins TRBV5-6 to TRBJ2-4, with 9 bases that match TRBD1. Trimming removed 4 bases from V and 5 bases from J; junction bases left unmatched: 7. Germline V gene data show CDR1 as SGHDT and CDR2 as YYEEEE. The CDR3 runs to 15 residues. DNA of the CDR3: TGTGCCAGCAGCACCGGGACAGGGTGGCAAAACATTCAGTACTTC. Amino acid sequence: CASSTGTGWQNIQYF.

The gene calls are TRBV5-8 and TRBJ1-1; maybe TRBD1 (6 bases). With 5 bases removed from V and 5 bases from J, the gap between germline ends came to 16 bases. The CDR3 is made up of 14 amino acids. Germline V gene data show CDR1 as SGHTS and CDR2 as YDEGEE. CDR3: CASRYVKGVTEAFF. Written as DNA, the CDR3 is TGTGCCAGCAGATACGTGAAGGGGGTAACTGAAGCTTTCTTT. The whole variable domain, remainder taken from reference TRBV5-8 and TRBJ1-1, is EAGVTQSPTHLIKTRGQQATLRCSPISGHTSVYWYQQALGLGLQFLLWYDEGEERNRGNFPPRFSGRQFPNYSSELNVNALELEDSALYLCASRYVKGVTEAFFGQGTRLTVV.

This sequence joins TRBV5-4 and TRBJ2-2; the match to TRBD2 covers 11 bases. Germline values: CDR1 SGHNT, CDR2 YYREEE (reference sequence). J gave up 5 bases and V 3 bases, and 12 bases lay outside the gene matches. The CDR3 runs 18 residues. This CDR3 reads CASSSGPLAGGGTGELFF. CDR3 nucleotides: TGTGCCAGCAGCTCTGGCCCTCTAGCGGGGGGTGGAACCGGGGAGCTGTTTTTT. Based on the CDR3 plus reference TRBV5-4 and TRBJ2-2, the full variable domain is ETGVTQSPTHLIKTRGQQVTLRCSSQSGHNTVSWYQQALGQGPQFIFQYYREEENGRGNFPPRFSGLQFPNYSSELNVNALELDDSALYLCASSSGPLAGGGTGELFFGEGSRLTVL.

This clone was observed a few times. CDR3 in amino acids: CASSLAPGAGNTIYF. CDR3 DNA sequence: TGTGCCAGCAGCTTAGCCCCAGGGGCTGGAAACACCATATATTTT. The V call is TRBV7-9, the J call TRBJ1-3; D possibly corresponds to TRBD1 (6 bases). Germline V gene sequence: CDR1 SEHNR, CDR2 FQNEAQ (reference sequence). The CDR3 runs 15 residues. The V end lost 0 bases, the J end lost 2 bases, and 8 bases lay between the germline ends. The variable domain in full, with the rest retrieved from reference TRBV7-9 and TRBJ1-3, is DTGVSQNPRHKITKRGQNVTFRCDPISEHNRLYWYRQTLGQGPEFLTYFQNEAQLEKSRLLSDRFSAERPKGSFSTLEIQRTEQGDSAMYLCASSLAPGAGNTIYFGEGSWLTVV.

This sequence joins TRBV5-1 and TRBJ1-6; 7 positions match TRBD1. The CDR3 is 14 residues long. The germline CDR1 and CDR2 sequences are SGHRS and YFSETQ. With 6 bases clipped from V and 9 bases from J, the junction kept 9 bases outside the gene matches. The CDR3 here is CASTTTGIGSPLHF. The CDR3 DNA sequence: TGCGCCAGCACAACGACAGGGATAGGTTCACCCCTCCACTTT.

The chain couples TRBV6-1 to TRBJ2-1, with TRBD1 matching 8 bases. Per the germline V gene, CDR1 is MNHNS and CDR2 is SASEGT. There are 16 residues in the CDR3. With 1 base clipped from V and 8 bases from J, the junction kept 10 bases outside the gene matches. The CDR3 bases are TGTGCCAGCAGTGAAGGATCGGCCAGGGGGCGGGATGAGCAGTTCTTC. This sequence encodes CASSEGSARGRDEQFF.

The chain recombines TRBV4-1 with TRBJ2-6; 9 bases line up with TRBD1. CDR1 MGHRA and CDR2 YSYEKL come from the germline V gene. Trimming removed 6 bases from V and 2 bases from J; junction bases left unmatched: 5. This CDR3 is built from 16 residues. In nucleotides, the CDR3 is TGCGCCAGCAGTTTTACAGGGGGCACTGGGGCCAACGTCCTGACTTTC. Translated: CASSFTGGTGANVLTF.

This chain links TRBV27 with TRBJ2-7; TRBD2 agrees at 9 bases. After removal of 3 bases from V and 6 bases from J, the junction contained 12 bases not matched to a gene. CDR1 and CDR2 (germline): MNHEY, SMNVEV (reference sequence). The CDR3 has 16 amino acids. DNA for the CDR3: TGTGCCAGCAGTTTGGTCGGCGGGGGGGCCGGGATCGAGCAGTACTTC. Protein product: CASSLVGGGAGIEQYF.

CDR3: CSFRDRGKHEQYF. The DNA of the CDR3 is TGCAGCTTCCGGGACAGGGGAAAGCACGAGCAGTACTTC. V is TRBV29-1 and J is TRBJ2-7; 10 positions match TRBD1. After removal of 8 bases from V and 5 bases from J, the junction contained 9 bases not matched to a gene. This CDR3 has 13 amino acids. The V gene's germline CDR1 is SQVTM and CDR2 ANQGSEA.

The rearrangement links TRBV11-2 to TRBJ1-2, with D tentatively TRBD1 (6 bases). Germline loops: CDR1 SGHAT, CDR2 FQNNGV. The CDR3 consists of 18 residues. V lost 5 bases, J lost 3 bases, and 25 bases lay in between. The CDR3 DNA follows: TGTGCCAGCAGCCGTACGGGACGGACTGGGGGCAGATACTATGGCTACACCTTC. Translation: CASSRTGRTGGRYYGYTF.

The V call is TRBV19, the J call TRBJ1-5; D possibly corresponds to TRBD1 (6 bases). Trimming removed 9 bases from V and 7 bases from J, with 25 bases in between. The CDR3 totals 16 residues. The germline V gene has CDR1 LNHDA and CDR2 SQIVND (reference sequence). The CDR3 spells CASWGGLWGGRQPQHF. CDR3 bases: TGTGCCAGCTGGGGGGGCCTGTGGGGCGGCAGGCAGCCCCAGCATTTT.

J is TRBJ1-2 and V is TRBV28; no reliable D call. Trimming shortened V by 1 base and J by 4 bases, and 7 bases separated the two germline ends. The CDR3 is made up of 13 amino acids. Germline V CDR1 and CDR2: MDHEN, SYDVKM. CDR3 bases: TGTGCCAGCAGTTTATTAGCGGGCTATGGCTACACCTTC. Protein: CASSLLAGYGYTF.

This clone was seen a single time. The rearrangement links TRBV11-3 to TRBJ2-1, with D possibly matching TRBD2 (6 bases). V was shortened by 5 bases and J by 0 bases, with 11 bases between the two germline ends. CDR1 SGHNT and CDR2 YENEEA come from the germline V gene. The CDR3 is 15 amino acids. CDR3 sequence (DNA): TGTGCCAGCAGCGTCCGGGAGAGCTCCTACAATGAGCAGTTCTTC. Its translation is CASSVRESSYNEQFF.

In nucleotides, the CDR3 is TGTGCCAGCAGTACAGAACAGGGAGTTGCTAACTATGGCTACACCTTC. It is translated as CASSTEQGVANYGYTF. J is TRBJ1-2 and V is TRBV28, with a tentative D call TRBD1 (6 bases). V lost 5 bases and J 0 bases, leaving 16 bases between the germline ends. CDR3 size: 16 residues. Germline-derived CDR1 and CDR2 are MDHEN and SYDVKM.

The chain carries TRBV19 and TRBJ1-4; 8 positions match TRBD1. Germline V lookup: CDR1 LNHDA, CDR2 SQIVND (reference sequence). Losses at the gene ends were 10 bases for V and 3 bases for J; bases not matched to a gene: 10. The CDR3 is 15 residues long. DNA for the CDR3: TGTGCCACTGCCCCGATGACAGGGGCTAATGAAAAACTGTTTTTT. Amino acid sequence: CATAPMTGANEKLFF.